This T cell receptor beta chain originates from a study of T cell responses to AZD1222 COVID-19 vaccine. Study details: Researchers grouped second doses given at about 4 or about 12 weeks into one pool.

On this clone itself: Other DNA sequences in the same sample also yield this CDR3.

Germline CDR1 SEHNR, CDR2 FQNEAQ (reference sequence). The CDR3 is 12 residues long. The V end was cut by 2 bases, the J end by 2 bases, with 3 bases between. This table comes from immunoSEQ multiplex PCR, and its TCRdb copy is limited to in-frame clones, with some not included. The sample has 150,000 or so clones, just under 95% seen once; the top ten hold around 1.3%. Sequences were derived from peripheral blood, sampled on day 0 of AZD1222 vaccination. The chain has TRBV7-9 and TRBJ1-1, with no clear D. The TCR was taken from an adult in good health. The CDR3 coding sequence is TGTGCCAGCAGCTTATTAAACACTGAAGCTTTCTTT. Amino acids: CASSLLNTEAFF.